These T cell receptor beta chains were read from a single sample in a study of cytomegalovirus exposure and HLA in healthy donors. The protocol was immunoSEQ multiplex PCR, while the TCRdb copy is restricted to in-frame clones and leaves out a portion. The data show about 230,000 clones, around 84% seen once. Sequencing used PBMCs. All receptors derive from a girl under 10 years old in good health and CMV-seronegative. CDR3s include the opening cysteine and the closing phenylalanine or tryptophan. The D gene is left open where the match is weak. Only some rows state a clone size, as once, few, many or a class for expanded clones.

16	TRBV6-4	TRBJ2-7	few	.	CASLSGTGVPYYEQYF	TGTGCCAGCCTCAGCGGGACAGGTGTCCCCTACTACGAGCAGTACTTC
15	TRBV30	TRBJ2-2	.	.	CAWSVLTAGTGELFF	TGTGCCTGGAGTGTACTCACGGCAGGCACCGGGGAGCTGTTTTTT
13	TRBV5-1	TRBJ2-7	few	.	CASSFGGSYEQYF	TGCGCCAGCAGCTTCGGGGGATCGTACGAGCAGTACTTC
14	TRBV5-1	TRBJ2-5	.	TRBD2	CASSWGLAGETQYF	TGCGCCAGCAGCTGGGGACTAGCGGGGGAGACCCAGTACTTC
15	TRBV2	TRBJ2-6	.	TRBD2	CASSAAGAGANVLTF	TGTGCCAGCAGTGCAGCGGGAGCTGGGGCCAACGTCCTGACTTTC
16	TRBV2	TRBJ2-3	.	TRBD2	CASSEGLAGSTDTQYF	TGTGCCAGCAGTGAGGGACTAGCGGGATCCACAGATACGCAGTATTTT
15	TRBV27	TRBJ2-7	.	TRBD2	CASSFYEAGRDEQYF	TGTGCCAGCAGTTTCTATGAGGCAGGGAGGGACGAGCAGTACTTC
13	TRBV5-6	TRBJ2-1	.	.	CASSLPAYNEQFF	TGTGCCAGCAGCTTGCCTGCCTACAATGAGCAGTTCTTC
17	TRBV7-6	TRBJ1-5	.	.	CASSLATGFYSNQPQHF	TGTGCCAGCAGCTTAGCGACCGGGTTCTATAGCAATCAGCCCCAGCATTTT
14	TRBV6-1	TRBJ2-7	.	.	CASNRGPASYEQYF	TGTGCCAGCAATAGAGGGCCGGCCTCCTACGAGCAGTACTTC
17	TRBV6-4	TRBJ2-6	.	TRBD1	CASSPGTGGSGANVLTF	TGTGCCAGCAGCCCCGGGACAGGGGGCTCTGGGGCCAACGTCCTGACTTTC
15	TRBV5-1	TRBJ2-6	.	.	CASSLLFSGANVLTF	TGCGCCAGCAGCTTGCTGTTCTCTGGGGCCAACGTCCTGACTTTC
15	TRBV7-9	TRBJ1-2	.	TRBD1	CASSMSGGSHSFGTF	TGTGCCAGCAGCATGTCAGGGGGATCTCACTCGTTTGGGACCTTC
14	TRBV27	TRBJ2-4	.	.	CASRGRGAKNIQYF	TGTGCCAGCAGGGGCAGGGGAGCCAAAAACATTCAGTACTTC
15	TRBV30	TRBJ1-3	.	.	CAWSEAPAGGNTIYF	TGTGCCTGGAGTGAAGCCCCAGCAGGTGGAAACACCATATATTTT
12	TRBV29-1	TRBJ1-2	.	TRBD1	CSVPTGFYGYTF	TGCAGCGTTCCGACAGGGTTCTATGGCTACACCTTC
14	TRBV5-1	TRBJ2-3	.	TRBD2	CASNQRGGPDTQYF	TGCGCCAGCAATCAGCGGGGGGGCCCAGATACGCAGTATTTT
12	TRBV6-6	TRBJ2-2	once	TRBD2	CASRLRERELFF	TGTGCCAGCAGGCTGCGGGAGAGGGAGCTGTTTTTT
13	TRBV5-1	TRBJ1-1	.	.	CASSKGENTEAFF	TGCGCCAGCAGCAAAGGGGAGAACACTGAAGCTTTCTTT
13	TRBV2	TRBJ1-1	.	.	CASSSRRDTEAFF	TGTGCCAGCAGTTCCCGCCGAGACACTGAAGCTTTCTTT
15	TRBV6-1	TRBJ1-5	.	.	CASSRAGDSNQPQHF	TGTGCCAGCAGTCGTGCAGGGGATAGCAATCAGCCCCAGCATTTT
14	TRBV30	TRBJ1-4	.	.	CAWSKHTTNEKLFF	TGTGCCTGGAGTAAACATACAACTAATGAAAAACTGTTTTTT
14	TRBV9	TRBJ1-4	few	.	CASSAYRTDEKLFF	TGTGCCAGCAGCGCCTACCGGACAGATGAAAAACTGTTTTTT
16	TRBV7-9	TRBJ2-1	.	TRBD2	CASSPRLAGDYNEQFF	TGTGCCAGCAGCCCGCGACTAGCGGGAGATTACAATGAGCAGTTCTTC
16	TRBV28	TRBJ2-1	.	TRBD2	CASSAGGYPLYNEQFF	TGTGCCAGCAGTGCGGGGGGTTACCCACTTTACAATGAGCAGTTCTTC
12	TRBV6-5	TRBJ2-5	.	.	CASSEEWETQYF	TGTGCCAGCAGTGAAGAGTGGGAGACCCAGTACTTC
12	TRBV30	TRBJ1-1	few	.	CAYGQPNTEAFF	TGTGCCTATGGACAGCCAAACACTGAAGCTTTCTTT
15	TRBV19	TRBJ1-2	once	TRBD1	CASSMMGDRSYGYTF	TGTGCCAGTAGTATGATGGGGGACAGGTCCTATGGCTACACCTTC
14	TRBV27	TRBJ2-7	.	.	CASSPGIQSHEQYF	TGTGCCAGCAGTCCGGGAATTCAGTCCCACGAGCAGTACTTC
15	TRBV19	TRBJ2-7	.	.	CASSISGVGVYEQYF	TGTGCCAGTAGTATCTCGGGGGTTGGGGTTTACGAGCAGTACTTC
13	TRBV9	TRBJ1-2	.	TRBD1	CASSVPGGYGYTF	TGTGCCAGCAGCGTCCCAGGGGGCTATGGCTACACCTTC
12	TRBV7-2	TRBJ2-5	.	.	CASSLVRETQYF	TGTGCCAGCAGCTTAGTGAGGGAGACCCAGTACTTC
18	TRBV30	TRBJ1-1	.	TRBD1	CAWSASRDRGRWDTEAFF	TGTGCCTGGAGTGCCTCCCGGGACAGGGGGCGATGGGACACTGAAGCTTTCTTT
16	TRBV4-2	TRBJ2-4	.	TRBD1	CASSQVGQGAKNIQYF	TGTGCCAGCAGCCAAGTGGGACAGGGCGCCAAAAACATTCAGTACTTC